A selection of T cell receptor beta chains follows, all from one sample in a study of blood T cell repertoires in COVID-19. Method: immunoSEQ multiplex PCR; TCRdb's copy keeps in-frame clones and lacks some. The sample shows approximately 86,000 clones, roughly nine tenths of them seen only once. The sequenced sample was peripheral blood. The receptors shown here come from a man aged 50 to 59 with acute or convalescent COVID-19. The CDR3 runs from the conserved cysteine through the conserved F or W. The order of the fields is J gene, clone size, D gene, V gene, CDR3 protein, CDR3 DNA. D genes are given only for firm matches. For some rows the clone size is stated as once, few or many, or as a class when expanded; others skip it.

j_gene: TRBJ1-1; abundance: .; d_gene: .; v_gene: TRBV5-1; CDR3aa: CASSQGSNTEAFF; CDR3nt: TGCGCCAGCAGCCAGGGATCGAACACTGAAGCTTTCTTT
j_gene: TRBJ1-6; abundance: .; d_gene: TRBD1; v_gene: TRBV27; CDR3aa: CASSLEKGAYSPLHF; CDR3nt: TGTGCCAGCAGTTTAGAAAAGGGGGCATATTCACCCCTCCACTTT
j_gene: TRBJ2-1; abundance: .; d_gene: .; v_gene: TRBV30; CDR3aa: CAWSIHPGTSRFGSYNEQFF; CDR3nt: TGTGCCTGGAGTATCCATCCCGGGACTTCTCGATTCGGGTCCTACAATGAGCAGTTCTTC
j_gene: TRBJ1-2; abundance: .; d_gene: .; v_gene: TRBV29-1; CDR3aa: CSVEEGPNYGYTF; CDR3nt: TGCAGCGTTGAGGAGGGCCCAAACTATGGCTACACCTTC
j_gene: TRBJ1-2; abundance: .; d_gene: TRBD1; v_gene: TRBV18; CDR3aa: CASSHRDRGYNPYGYTF; CDR3nt: TGTGCCAGCTCACACCGGGACAGGGGCTATAACCCCTATGGCTACACCTTC
j_gene: TRBJ2-5; abundance: .; d_gene: TRBD2; v_gene: TRBV5-1; CDR3aa: CASSPHKTTSGRGETQYF; CDR3nt: TGCGCCAGCAGCCCCCACAAGACGACTAGCGGGAGAGGGGAGACCCAGTACTTC
j_gene: TRBJ2-2; abundance: .; d_gene: TRBD2; v_gene: TRBV6-5; CDR3aa: CASIRRGSDTGELFF; CDR3nt: TGTGCCAGCATCCGGCGGGGGTCAGACACCGGGGAGCTGTTTTTT
j_gene: TRBJ2-5; abundance: .; d_gene: TRBD2; v_gene: TRBV7-8; CDR3aa: CASRREGMIQETQYF; CDR3nt: TGTGCCAGCAGGCGGGAGGGGATGATCCAAGAGACCCAGTACTTC
j_gene: TRBJ1-2; abundance: .; d_gene: TRBD1; v_gene: TRBV3-1/TRBV3-2; CDR3aa: CASSFRFLTGEAGYTF; CDR3nt: TGTGCCAGCAGCTTCCGATTCCTGACAGGGGAGGCTGGCTACACCTTC
j_gene: TRBJ1-6; abundance: .; d_gene: .; v_gene: TRBV6-5; CDR3aa: CASSYATGSSPLHF; CDR3nt: TGTGCCAGCAGTTATGCTACAGGGAGTTCACCCCTCCACTTT
j_gene: TRBJ2-5; abundance: once; d_gene: TRBD1; v_gene: TRBV10-3; CDR3aa: CAISGGQLETQYF; CDR3nt: TGTGCCATCAGTGGGGGACAGTTAGAGACCCAGTACTTC
j_gene: TRBJ2-1; abundance: once; d_gene: TRBD2; v_gene: TRBV28; CDR3aa: CASGSTIAGSYNEQFF; CDR3nt: TGTGCCAGCGGTTCAACCATAGCGGGCTCCTACAATGAGCAGTTCTTC
j_gene: TRBJ2-1; abundance: .; d_gene: TRBD2; v_gene: TRBV24-1; CDR3aa: CATSEGGGAREQFF; CDR3nt: TGTGCCACCAGTGAAGGCGGGGGGGCCAGGGAGCAGTTCTTC
j_gene: TRBJ1-1; abundance: .; d_gene: TRBD1; v_gene: TRBV5-1; CDR3aa: CASSLVGTGGRGTEAFF; CDR3nt: TGCGCCAGCAGCTTGGTAGGGACAGGGGGACGCGGCACTGAAGCTTTCTTT